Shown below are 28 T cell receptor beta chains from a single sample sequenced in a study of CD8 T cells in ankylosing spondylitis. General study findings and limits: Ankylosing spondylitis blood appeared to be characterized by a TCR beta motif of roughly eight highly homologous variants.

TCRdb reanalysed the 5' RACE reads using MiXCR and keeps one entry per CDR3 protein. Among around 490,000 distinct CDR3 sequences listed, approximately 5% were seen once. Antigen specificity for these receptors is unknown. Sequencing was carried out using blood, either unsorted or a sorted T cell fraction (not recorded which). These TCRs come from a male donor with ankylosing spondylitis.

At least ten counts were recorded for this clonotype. The CDR3 DNA sequence: TGCAGTGCTAGAGAGCCCGATTACGAGCAGTACTTC. Translated: CSAREPDYEQYF. The chain is built from TRBV20-1 and TRBJ2-7; no definite D call. The germline V gene encodes CDR1 DFQATT and CDR2 SNEGSKA (reference sequence). The CDR3 sequence is 12 residues long. The V and J ends lost 0 bases and 4 bases respectively, with 7 bases between them.

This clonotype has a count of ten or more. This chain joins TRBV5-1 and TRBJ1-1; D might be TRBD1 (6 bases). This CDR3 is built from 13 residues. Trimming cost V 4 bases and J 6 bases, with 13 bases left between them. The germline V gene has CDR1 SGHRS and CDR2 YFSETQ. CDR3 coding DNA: TGCGCCAGCAGCGAAACCGGGACACCTGAAGCTTTCTTT. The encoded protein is CASSETGTPEAFF.

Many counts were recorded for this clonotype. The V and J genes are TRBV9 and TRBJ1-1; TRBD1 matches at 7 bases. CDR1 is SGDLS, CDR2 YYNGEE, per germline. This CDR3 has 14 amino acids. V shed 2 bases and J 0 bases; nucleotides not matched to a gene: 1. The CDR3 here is CASSVTGLNTEAFF. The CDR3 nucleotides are TGTGCCAGCAGCGTGACAGGGCTGAACACTGAAGCTTTCTTT.

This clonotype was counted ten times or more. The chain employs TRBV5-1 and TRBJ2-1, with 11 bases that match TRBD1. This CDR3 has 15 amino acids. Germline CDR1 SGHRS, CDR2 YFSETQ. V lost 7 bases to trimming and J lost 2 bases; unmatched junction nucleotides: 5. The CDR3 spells CASSGQGATYNEQFF. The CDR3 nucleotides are TGCGCCAGCTCCGGACAGGGGGCGACCTACAATGAGCAGTTCTTC.

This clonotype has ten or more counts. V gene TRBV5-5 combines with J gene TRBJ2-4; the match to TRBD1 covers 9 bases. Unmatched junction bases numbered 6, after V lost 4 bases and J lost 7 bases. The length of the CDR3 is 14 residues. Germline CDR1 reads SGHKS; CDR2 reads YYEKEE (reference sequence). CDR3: CASSPGQGRNIQYF. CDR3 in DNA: TGTGCCAGCAGCCCGGGACAGGGACGGAACATTCAGTACTTC.

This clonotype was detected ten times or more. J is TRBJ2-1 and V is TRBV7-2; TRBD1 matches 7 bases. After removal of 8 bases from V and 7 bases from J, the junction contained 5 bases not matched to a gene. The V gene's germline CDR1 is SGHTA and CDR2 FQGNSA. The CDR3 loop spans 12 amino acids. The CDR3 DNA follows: TGTGCCAGCCAACAGGGGCGGAATGAGCAGTTCTTC. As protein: CASQQGRNEQFF.

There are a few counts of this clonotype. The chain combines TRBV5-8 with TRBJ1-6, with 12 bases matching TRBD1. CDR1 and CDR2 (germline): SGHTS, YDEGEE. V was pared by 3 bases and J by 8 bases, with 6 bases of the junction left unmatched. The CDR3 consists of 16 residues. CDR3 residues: CASSSPGQGAHSPLHF. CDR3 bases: TGTGCCAGCAGCTCGCCGGGACAGGGGGCCCATTCACCCCTCCACTTT. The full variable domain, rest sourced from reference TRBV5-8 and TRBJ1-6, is EAGVTQSPTHLIKTRGQQATLRCSPISGHTSVYWYQQALGLGLQFLLWYDEGEERNRGNFPPRFSGRQFPNYSSELNVNALELEDSALYLCASSSPGQGAHSPLHFGNGTRLTVT.

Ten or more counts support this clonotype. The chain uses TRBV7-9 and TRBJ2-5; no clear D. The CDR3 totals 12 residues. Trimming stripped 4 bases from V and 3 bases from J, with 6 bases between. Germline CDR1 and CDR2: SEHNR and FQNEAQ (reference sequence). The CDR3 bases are TGTGCCAGCAGCTCCGACAAAGAGACCCAGTACTTC. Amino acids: CASSSDKETQYF.

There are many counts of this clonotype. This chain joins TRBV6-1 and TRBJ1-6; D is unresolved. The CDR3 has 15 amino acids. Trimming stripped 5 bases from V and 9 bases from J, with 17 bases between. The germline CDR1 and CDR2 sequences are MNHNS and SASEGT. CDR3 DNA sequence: TGTGCCAGCAGTCCTCCGGGATTTACCAGTTCACCCCTCCACTTT. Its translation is CASSPPGFTSSPLHF.

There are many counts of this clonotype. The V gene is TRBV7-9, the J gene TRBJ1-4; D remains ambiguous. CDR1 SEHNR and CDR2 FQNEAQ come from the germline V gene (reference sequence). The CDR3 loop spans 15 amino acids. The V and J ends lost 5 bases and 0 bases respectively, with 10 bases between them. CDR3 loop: CASSKPLATNEKLFF. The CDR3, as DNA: TGTGCCAGCAGCAAGCCCCTTGCAACTAATGAAAAACTGTTTTTT.

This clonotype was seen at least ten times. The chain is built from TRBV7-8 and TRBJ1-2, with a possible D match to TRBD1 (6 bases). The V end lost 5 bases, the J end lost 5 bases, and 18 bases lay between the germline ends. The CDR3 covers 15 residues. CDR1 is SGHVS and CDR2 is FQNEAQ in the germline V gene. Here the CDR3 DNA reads TGTGCCAGCAGCCCGGCAGGCAGGGGCGTTTATGGCTACACCTTC. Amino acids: CASSPAGRGVYGYTF.

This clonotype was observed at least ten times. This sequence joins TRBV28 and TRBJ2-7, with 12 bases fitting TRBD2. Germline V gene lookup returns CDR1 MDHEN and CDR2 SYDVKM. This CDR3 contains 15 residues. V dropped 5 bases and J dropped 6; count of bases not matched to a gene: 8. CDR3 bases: TGTGCCAGCAGTACGGCCGGGACTAGCGGGTTCGAGCAGTACTTC. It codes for CASSTAGTSGFEQYF. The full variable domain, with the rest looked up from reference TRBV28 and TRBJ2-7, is DVKVTQSSRYLVKRTGEKVFLECVQDMDHENMFWYRQDPGLGLRLIYFSYDVKMKEKGDIPEGYSVSREKKERFSLILESASTNQTSMYLCASSTAGTSGFEQYFGPGTRLTVT.

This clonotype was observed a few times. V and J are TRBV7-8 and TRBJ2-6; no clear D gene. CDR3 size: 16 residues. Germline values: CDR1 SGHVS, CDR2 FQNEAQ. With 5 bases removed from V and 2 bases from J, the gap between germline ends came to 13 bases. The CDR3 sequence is CASSQYPGPGANVLTF. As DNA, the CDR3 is TGTGCCAGCAGCCAGTACCCGGGTCCTGGGGCCAACGTCCTGACTTTC. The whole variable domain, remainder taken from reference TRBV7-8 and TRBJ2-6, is GAGVSQSPRYKVAKRGQDVALRCDPISGHVSLFWYQQALGQGPEFLTYFQNEAQLDKSGLPSDRFFAERPEGSVSTLKIQRTQQEDSAVYLCASSQYPGPGANVLTFGAGSRLTVL.

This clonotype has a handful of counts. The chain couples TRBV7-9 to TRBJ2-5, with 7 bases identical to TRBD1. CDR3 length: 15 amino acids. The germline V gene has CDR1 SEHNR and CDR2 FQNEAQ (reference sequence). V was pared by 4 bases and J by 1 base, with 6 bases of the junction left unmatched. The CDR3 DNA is TGTGCCAGCAGCTACGGGACAGCAGCCCAAGAGACCCAGTACTTC. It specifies CASSYGTAAQETQYF.

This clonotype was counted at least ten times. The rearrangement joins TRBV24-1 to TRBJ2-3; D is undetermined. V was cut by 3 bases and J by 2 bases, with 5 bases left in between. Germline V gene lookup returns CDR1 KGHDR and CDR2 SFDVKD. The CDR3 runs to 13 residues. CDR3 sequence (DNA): TGTGCCACCAGTGATCCAGACACAGATACGCAGTATTTT. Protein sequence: CATSDPDTDTQYF.

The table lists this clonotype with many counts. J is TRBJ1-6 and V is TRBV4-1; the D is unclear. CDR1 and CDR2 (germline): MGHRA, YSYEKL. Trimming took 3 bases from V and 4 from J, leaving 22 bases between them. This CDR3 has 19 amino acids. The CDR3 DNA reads TGCGCCAGCAGCCACCCCCTAGCGAGCCTTCTACGTTATAATTCACCCCTCCACTTT. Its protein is CASSHPLASLLRYNSPLHF.

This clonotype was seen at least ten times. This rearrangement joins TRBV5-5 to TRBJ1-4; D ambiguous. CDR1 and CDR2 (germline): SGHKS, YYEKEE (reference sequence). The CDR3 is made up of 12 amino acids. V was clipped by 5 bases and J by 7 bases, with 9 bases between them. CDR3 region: CASSRRFEKLFF. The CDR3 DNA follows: TGTGCCAGCAGTCGGAGATTTGAAAAACTGTTTTTT.

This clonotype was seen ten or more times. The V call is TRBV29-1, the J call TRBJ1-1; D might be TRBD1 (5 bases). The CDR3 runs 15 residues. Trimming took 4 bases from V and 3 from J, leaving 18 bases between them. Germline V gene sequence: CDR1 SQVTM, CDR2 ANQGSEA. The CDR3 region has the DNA TGCAGCGTTGCATTCCTCGGGGCCCTCTACACTGAAGCTTTCTTT. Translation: CSVAFLGALYTEAFF.

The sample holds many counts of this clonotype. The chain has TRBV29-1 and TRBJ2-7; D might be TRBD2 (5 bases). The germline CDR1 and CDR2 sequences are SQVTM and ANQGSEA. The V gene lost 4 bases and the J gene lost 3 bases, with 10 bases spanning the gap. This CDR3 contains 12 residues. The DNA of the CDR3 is TGCAGCGTTGGAGGGATGAACTACGAGCAGTACTTC. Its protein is CSVGGMNYEQYF.

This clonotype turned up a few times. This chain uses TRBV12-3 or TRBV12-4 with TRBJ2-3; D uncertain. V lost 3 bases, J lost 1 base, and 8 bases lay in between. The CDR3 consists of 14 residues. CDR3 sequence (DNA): TGTGCCAGCAGTTTTACGAAAGGCACAGATACGCAGTATTTT. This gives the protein CASSFTKGTDTQYF.

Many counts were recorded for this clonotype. The CDR3 reads CSAPHSQMNTEAFF. The CDR3 coding sequence is TGCAGTGCCCCGCACAGCCAGATGAACACTGAAGCTTTCTTT. The genes are TRBV20-1 and TRBJ1-1; no reliable D call. Germline values: CDR1 DFQATT, CDR2 SNEGSKA (reference sequence). The ends were cut back, 6 bases at V and 0 bases at J, with 14 bases in the middle. There are 14 residues in the CDR3.

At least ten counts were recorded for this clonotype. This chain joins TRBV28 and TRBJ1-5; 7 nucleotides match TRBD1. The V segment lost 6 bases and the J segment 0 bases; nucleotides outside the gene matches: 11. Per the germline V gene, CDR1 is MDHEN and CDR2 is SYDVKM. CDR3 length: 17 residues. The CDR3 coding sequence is TGTGCCAGCAGCAGTATGGGGACAGCGAATAGCAATCAGCCCCAGCATTTT. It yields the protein CASSSMGTANSNQPQHF.

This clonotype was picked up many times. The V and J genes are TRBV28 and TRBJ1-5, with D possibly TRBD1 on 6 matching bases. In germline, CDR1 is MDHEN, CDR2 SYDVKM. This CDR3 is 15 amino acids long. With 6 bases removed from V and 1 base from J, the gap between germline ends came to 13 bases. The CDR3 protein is CASSLGRGSNQPQHF. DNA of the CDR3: TGTGCCAGCAGCTTGGGCAGGGGAAGCAATCAGCCCCAGCATTTT.

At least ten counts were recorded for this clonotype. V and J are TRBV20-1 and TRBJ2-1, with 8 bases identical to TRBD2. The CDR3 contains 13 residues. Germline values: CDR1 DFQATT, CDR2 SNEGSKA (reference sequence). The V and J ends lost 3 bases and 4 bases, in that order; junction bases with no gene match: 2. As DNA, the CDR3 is TGCAGTGCTAGGACTAGCGCTTACAATGAGCAGTTCTTC. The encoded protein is CSARTSAYNEQFF.

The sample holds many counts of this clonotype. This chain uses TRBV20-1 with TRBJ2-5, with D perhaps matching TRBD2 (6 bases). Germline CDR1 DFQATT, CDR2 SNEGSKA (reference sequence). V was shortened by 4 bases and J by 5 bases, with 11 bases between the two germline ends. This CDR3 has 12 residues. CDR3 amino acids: CSAIPGGETQYF. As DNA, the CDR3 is TGCAGTGCTATACCAGGAGGGGAGACCCAGTACTTC.

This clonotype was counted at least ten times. Written as DNA, the CDR3 is TGTGCCAGCAGCCAAGATCAAGCCACAGATACGCAGTATTTT. Translated: CASSQDQATDTQYF. The chain uses TRBV4-2 and TRBJ2-3; D ambiguous. The CDR3 consists of 14 residues. Trimming stripped 0 bases from V and 2 bases from J, with 6 bases between. From germline, CDR1 is LGHNA and CDR2 YNFKEQ.

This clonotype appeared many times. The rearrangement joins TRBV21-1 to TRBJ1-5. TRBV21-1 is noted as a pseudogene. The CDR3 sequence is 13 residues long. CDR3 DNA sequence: TGTGCCAGCAGCAACGGGCGCAATCAGCCCCAGCATTTT. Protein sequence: CASSNGRNQPQHF.

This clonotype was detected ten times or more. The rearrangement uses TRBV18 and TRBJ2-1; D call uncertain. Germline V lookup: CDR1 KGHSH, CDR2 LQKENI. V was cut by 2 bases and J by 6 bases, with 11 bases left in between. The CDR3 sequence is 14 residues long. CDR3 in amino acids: CASSPGSRVNEQFF. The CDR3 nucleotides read TGTGCCAGCTCACCAGGCAGCCGTGTCAATGAGCAGTTCTTC.